The 9 T cell receptor beta chains below all came from one sample that was sequenced in a study of beta chain features in type 1 diabetes. These receptors lack a known antigen. Reverse transcription of all isolated RNA meant that expressed TCRB transcripts were sequenced. Sequencing used immunoSEQ multiplex PCR; TCRdb keeps in-frame clones, though not all of them. The sample yields hundreds of thousands of clones, 15% seen once. Study-level results: When Type 1 diabetes patients were examined, their TCRB CDR3s proved moderately but significantly shorter in all four CD4+ subsets.

The material sequenced was naive CD4+ T cells from blood. The receptors come from a man younger than 35 with type 1 diabetes.

This clone showed up just a few times. The chain joins TRBV5-8 to TRBJ2-5, with D unclear. Trimming pared 4 bases from V and 2 bases from J, leaving 3 bases between. The CDR3 totals 11 residues. The germline V gene encodes CDR1 SGHTS and CDR2 YDEGEE. The CDR3 loop reads CASSPQETQYF. CDR3 DNA sequence: TGTGCCAGCAGCCCACAAGAGACCCAGTACTTC.

In this sample, this clone turned up a few times. This chain connects TRBV7-2 to TRBJ1-2; 8 bases align to TRBD1. This CDR3 region has 13 residues. J was trimmed by 7 bases and V by 6 bases; bases with no gene match: 7. CDR1 and CDR2 (germline): SGHTA, FQGNSA. The CDR3 protein is CASSVTGDFGYTF. CDR3 nucleotides: TGTGCCAGCAGTGTGACAGGGGATTTTGGCTACACCTTC.

This clone was counted a few times. The chain links TRBV4-2 to TRBJ2-7, with D possibly TRBD1 on 6 matching bases. The CDR3 has 16 amino acids. V was trimmed by 3 bases and J by 0 bases, leaving 15 bases between them. Germline lookup yields CDR1 LGHNA and CDR2 YNFKEQ. DNA for the CDR3: TGTGCCAGCAGCCAGGCCATGCTGGACAGCTCCTACGAGCAGTACTTC. Translation gives CASSQAMLDSSYEQYF.

This clone was picked up a small number of times. The chain joins TRBV7-9 to TRBJ1-1, with D unresolved. This CDR3 is built from 15 residues. Germline CDR1 and CDR2: SEHNR and FQNEAQ (reference sequence). Trimming removed 1 base from V and 5 bases from J, with 14 bases in between. CDR3 bases: TGTGCCAGCAGCTTAGTGTCATCGGTGCGAACTGAAGCTTTCTTT. Its protein product is CASSLVSSVRTEAFF.

The table lists this clone with a few counts. The genes are TRBV6-6 and TRBJ1-1, with D possibly matching TRBD1 (6 bases). The germline V gene has CDR1 MNHNY and CDR2 SVGAGI (reference sequence). Trimming removed 5 bases from V and 1 base from J, with 8 bases in between. The CDR3 spans 13 residues. The CDR3 loop reads CASSTGRNTEAFF. As DNA, the CDR3 is TGTGCCAGCAGTACAGGGAGGAACACTGAAGCTTTCTTT.

The chain links TRBV30 to TRBJ2-2; TRBD1 matches at 9 bases. Per the germline V gene, CDR1 is GTSNPN and CDR2 is SVGIG (reference sequence). Unmatched junction bases numbered 11, after V lost 5 bases and J lost 1 base. The CDR3 loop spans 17 amino acids. CDR3 bases: TGTGCCTGGGTGCGACGAGCGGGACAGGGGAACACCGGGGAGCTGTTTTTT. Its translation: CAWVRRAGQGNTGELFF.

In regard to this clone: Different DNA sequences within this sample yield the same CDR3. V gene TRBV15 combines with J gene TRBJ1-1; the D gene is possibly TRBD1 (6 bases). This CDR3 region has 13 residues. Trimming took off 3 bases at V and 1 base at J, with 6 bases between the two ends. Looked up from germline, CDR1 is LNHNV and CDR2 is YYDKDF (reference sequence). This chain's CDR3 is CATSRDRNTEAFF. The CDR3 bases are TGTGCCACCAGCAGGGACAGGAACACTGAAGCTTTCTTT. The full variable domain, rest sourced from reference TRBV15 and TRBJ1-1, is DAMVIQNPRYQVTQFGKPVTLSCSQTLNHNVMYWYQQKSSQAPKLLFHYYDKDFNNEADTPDNFQSRRPNTSFCFLDIRSPGLGDTAMYLCATSRDRNTEAFFGQGTRLTVV.

This clone appeared a few times. The J gene is TRBJ2-3, the V gene TRBV7-2; D remains unclear. The V gene lost 5 bases and the J gene lost 7 bases, with 13 bases spanning the gap. From germline, CDR1 is SGHTA and CDR2 FQGNSA. The CDR3 runs 13 residues. The CDR3 DNA reads TGTGCCAGCAGCCCTATTAGCCCAAATACGCAGTATTTT. The encoded protein is CASSPISPNTQYF.

The J gene is TRBJ2-1, the V gene TRBV27; TRBD1 is a possible D gene (5 bases). Trimming removed 3 bases at V and 1 base at J, with 13 bases between. CDR1 MNHEY and CDR2 SMNVEV come from the germline V gene (reference sequence). There are 16 residues in the CDR3. The CDR3 region is CASSFSAGWSYNEQFF. For the CDR3, the DNA is TGTGCCAGCAGTTTCTCTGCAGGGTGGTCCTACAATGAGCAGTTCTTC.